The sequence of this T cell receptor (beta chain) was determined in a study of T cell responses to AZD1222 COVID-19 vaccine. Study results and limitations: The donor cohort was predominantly white British with a female majority, and clonal diversity may have been underestimated. Only five or six individuals given AZD1222 were seropositive at baseline.

Germline values: CDR1 SQVTM, CDR2 ANQGSEA. There are 12 residues in the CDR3. V was pared by 7 bases and J by 1 base, with 3 bases of the junction left unmatched. Using immunoSEQ multiplex PCR, the repertoire was profiled, and TCRdb retains in-frame clones only, with some absent. The data hold around 100,000 clones, with approximately 90% observed a single time. About this clone itself: The target antigen is unknown.

The rearrangement joins TRBV29-1 to TRBJ1-1; the match to TRBD1 covers 7 bases. Sample: peripheral blood, taken on day 0 of AZD1222 vaccination. The receptor was isolated from an adult in good health. DNA of the CDR3: TGCAGCGGTAGACAGGGGAACACTGAAGCTTTCTTT. It yields the protein CSGRQGNTEAFF.